Below, one T cell receptor (beta chain) is given with its context. Trimming cost V 0 bases and J 5 bases, with 6 bases left between them. CDR3 length: 13 residues. CDR1 is SGDLS, CDR2 YYNGEE, per germline. The sample originates from a study of T cell responses to AZD1222 COVID-19 vaccine. Assay used: immunoSEQ multiplex PCR; TCRdb lists only in-frame clones, some missing. The table includes 130,000 to 150,000 clones, 90% detected once. The source material was peripheral blood, sampled on day 0 of AZD1222 vaccination. This sequence originates from an adult in good health. V gene TRBV9 combines with J gene TRBJ2-1; D is uncertain. The CDR3 DNA follows: TGTGCCAGCAGCGTAGCGGAAAACAATGAGCAGTTCTTC. The encoded protein is CASSVAENNEQFF. Full variable domain (missing parts from reference TRBV9 and TRBJ2-1): DSGVTQTPKHLITATGQRVTLRCSPRSGDLSVYWYQQSLDQGLQFLIQYYNGEERAKGNILERFSAQQFPDLHSELNLSSLELGDSALYFCASSVAENNEQFFGPGTRLTVL.